Below are 30 T cell receptor beta chains sequenced from a single sample in a study of blood T cell repertoires in COVID-19. Assay used: immunoSEQ multiplex PCR; TCRdb lists only in-frame clones, some missing. The table has 200,000 or so clones, around 86% seen once; the top ten hold about 6.3%. The sequenced material came from peripheral blood. The receptors here all came from a man in his 60s who had recovered from COVID-19.

The genes are TRBV7-8 and TRBJ2-1; 7 positions match TRBD2. Germline assignment: CDR1 SGHVS and CDR2 FQNEAQ. CDR3 length: 15 amino acids. V shed 7 bases, J shed 6 bases, and the junction held 12 bases outside the gene matches. The CDR3 DNA reads TGTGCCAGCACAATGGAGGGGAGGGCCGCCAATGAGCAGTTCTTC. This translates into CASTMEGRAANEQFF.

This chain uses TRBV7-8 with TRBJ2-1; TRBD2 agrees at 12 bases. The CDR3 totals 15 residues. CDR1 SGHVS and CDR2 FQNEAQ come from the germline V gene. V gave up 5 bases and J gave up 7 bases; unmatched junction bases: 6. The CDR3 DNA is TGTGCCAGCAGCACAGGACTAGCGGGGACGAATGAGCAGTTCTTC. Its protein is CASSTGLAGTNEQFF.

The V gene is TRBV7-8, the J gene TRBJ2-7, with 9 bases that match TRBD2. CDR1 is SGHVS and CDR2 is FQNEAQ in the germline V gene. The CDR3 is 16 residues long. The J segment lost 3 bases and the V segment lost 1 base, leaving 7 bases of the junction unmatched. Here the CDR3 DNA reads TGTGCCAGCAGCTTAGTCCGAGCTAGCGGGAACTACGAGCAGTACTTC. Its translation: CASSLVRASGNYEQYF.

The chain uses TRBV2 and TRBJ1-6, with TRBD1 identical over 11 bases. The CDR3 contains 15 residues. Trimming at V came to 6 bases and at J to 10 bases, leaving 8 bases not matched to a gene. CDR1 is SNHLY and CDR2 is FYNNEI in the germline V gene. CDR3: CASRSGTGGTSPLHF. The CDR3 DNA follows: TGTGCCAGCAGGTCCGGGACAGGGGGAACCTCACCCCTCCACTTT.

The chain combines TRBV7-3 with TRBJ2-6; D gene ambiguous. Germline V lookup: CDR1 SGHTA, CDR2 FQGTGA. The ends were cut back, 5 bases at V and 0 bases at J, with 5 bases in the middle. The CDR3 consists of 14 residues. The CDR3 coding sequence is TGTGCCAGCAGCGTCAGCTCTGGGGCCAACGTCCTGACTTTC. Protein: CASSVSSGANVLTF.

This chain connects TRBV24-1 to TRBJ2-2; D is perhaps TRBD2 (5 bases). Trimming took off 0 bases at V and 4 bases at J, with 8 bases between the two ends. CDR1 is KGHDR and CDR2 is SFDVKD in the germline V gene. The CDR3 covers 15 residues. CDR3 nucleotide sequence: TGTGCCACCAGTGATTTGACGGGGAGCACCGGGGAGCTGTTTTTT. It codes for CATSDLTGSTGELFF.

This chain joins TRBV7-2 and TRBJ2-2; 12 positions agree with TRBD2. The ends lost 2 bases at V and 3 bases at J; junction bases unmatched: 1. Germline V gene data show CDR1 as SGHTA and CDR2 as FQGNSA. The CDR3 loop spans 16 amino acids. In nucleotides, the CDR3 is TGTGCCAGCAGCTTACTAGCGGGAGGGGACACCGGGGAGCTGTTTTTT. Residues: CASSLLAGGDTGELFF.

The rearrangement joins TRBV7-2 to TRBJ1-5, with D maybe TRBD1 (5 bases). V was cut by 4 bases and J by 9 bases, with 16 bases left in between. The CDR3 is 14 residues long. Germline V gene sequence: CDR1 SGHTA, CDR2 FQGNSA. For the CDR3, the DNA is TGTGCCAGCAGCTCGGGGGGGACCGTGGGGCCCCAGCATTTT. It encodes CASSSGGTVGPQHF.

The CDR3 loop is CASRAPWSSYEQYF. CDR3 coding DNA: TGTGCCAGCAGGGCTCCGTGGAGCTCCTACGAGCAGTACTTC. The chain combines TRBV2 with TRBJ2-7; D gene unclear. V gave up 6 bases and J gave up 0 bases, with 12 bases separating them. The CDR3 has 14 residues. CDR1 is SNHLY, CDR2 FYNNEI, per germline.

This chain connects TRBV24-1 to TRBJ1-2; D perhaps matches TRBD1 (6 bases). Trimming stripped 4 bases from V and 7 bases from J, with 15 bases between. CDR1 and CDR2 from the germline V gene are KGHDR and SFDVKD. This CDR3 is built from 14 residues. The CDR3 region is CATSDSPGQSGYTF. CDR3 nucleotides: TGTGCCACCAGTGACTCGCCCGGACAGTCTGGCTACACCTTC.

The chain is built from TRBV7-3 and TRBJ2-4; a weak D match, TRBD2 (6 bases). The V gene's germline CDR1 is SGHTA and CDR2 FQGTGA. This CDR3 spans 14 amino acids. Trimming shortened V by 2 bases and J by 9 bases, and 14 bases separated the two germline ends. The CDR3 coding sequence is TGTGCCAGCAGCTTATCGGCTAGCGTCGGCATTCAGTACTTC. It specifies CASSLSASVGIQYF.

The CDR3 loop is CASNSGYSLSTSGRATQYF. The CDR3, as DNA: TGTGCCAGTAATTCCGGTTACAGCCTTTCTACTAGCGGGAGGGCAACGCAGTATTTT. The chain carries TRBV19 and TRBJ2-3; the match to TRBD2 covers 13 bases. After removal of 7 bases from V and 9 bases from J, the junction contained 22 bases not matched to a gene. Germline V gene lookup returns CDR1 LNHDA and CDR2 SQIVND (reference sequence). CDR3 length equals 19 residues.

This clone was seen only once. The chain carries TRBV5-1 and TRBJ2-1; the D gene is possibly TRBD2 (6 bases). Deletions cut 9 bases from V and 7 bases from J, with 26 bases between. Germline assignment: CDR1 SGHRS and CDR2 YFSETQ. The CDR3 is 16 amino acids. The CDR3 nucleotides are TGCGCCACCAAGAGGGAACGGGGAGGCGGAACGAATGAGCAGTTCTTC. Encoded protein: CATKRERGGGTNEQFF.

The CDR3 loop is CASSHWTGAGNTIYF. The CDR3 DNA reads TGTGCCAGCAGCCACTGGACAGGGGCTGGAAACACCATATATTTT. V and J are TRBV14 and TRBJ1-3; 9 positions match TRBD1. In germline, CDR1 is SGHDN, CDR2 FVKESK. The CDR3 loop spans 15 amino acids. Unmatched junction bases numbered 2, after V lost 3 bases and J lost 2 bases.

The chain combines TRBV7-9 with TRBJ1-6; D possibly corresponds to TRBD1 (6 bases). V was pared by 3 bases and J by 7 bases, with 19 bases between. This CDR3 spans 17 amino acids. Germline CDR1 SEHNR, CDR2 FQNEAQ (reference sequence). The CDR3 coding sequence is TGTGCCAGCAGCTTCTCCTCCACAGGGTTCGTGAATTCACCCCTCCACTTT. Protein sequence: CASSFSSTGFVNSPLHF.

The chain combines TRBV25-1 with TRBJ2-3; D gene unclear. CDR1 and CDR2 from the germline V gene are MGHDK and SYGVNS. The V end lost 6 bases, the J end lost 0 bases, and 10 bases lay between the germline ends. The CDR3 has 14 amino acids. The DNA for the CDR3 is TGTGCCAGCAGCCCACGGGTTAGCACAGATACGCAGTATTTT. Amino acids: CASSPRVSTDTQYF.

The chain uses TRBV7-2 and TRBJ1-6; D is uncertain. Per germline, CDR1 SGHTA and CDR2 FQGNSA. The CDR3 totals 16 residues. Trimming shortened V by 3 bases and J by 2 bases, and 11 bases separated the two germline ends. CDR3 coding DNA: TGTGCCAGCAGCTTGGGAGGCAGGACCTATAATTCACCCCTCCACTTT. It translates to CASSLGGRTYNSPLHF.

V gene TRBV25-1 combines with J gene TRBJ2-7; 8 bases align to TRBD2. This CDR3 has 15 amino acids. Germline V CDR1 and CDR2: MGHDK, SYGVNS. V dropped 3 bases and J dropped 0; count of bases not matched to a gene: 4. This CDR3 is CASSDPGGSSYEQYF. The CDR3 nucleotides are TGTGCCAGCAGTGATCCGGGGGGGAGCTCCTACGAGCAGTACTTC.

The chain links TRBV11-2 to TRBJ2-7, with TRBD2 identical over 7 bases. The trim removed 4 bases at V and 3 bases at J, leaving 9 bases unmatched. The CDR3 length is 15 residues. CDR1 and CDR2 (germline): SGHAT, FQNNGV. The CDR3 nucleotides read TGTGCCAGCAGCTCGCGTTCTAGCGGAGACTACGAGCAGTACTTC. This codes for CASSSRSSGDYEQYF. The complete variable domain, with remaining parts taken from reference TRBV11-2 and TRBJ2-7, reads EAGVAQSPRYKIIEKRQSVAFWCNPISGHATLYWYQQILGQGPKLLIQFQNNGVVDDSQLPKDRFSAERLKGVDSTLKIQPAKLEDSAVYLCASSSRSSGDYEQYFGPGTRLTVT.

The rearrangement links TRBV30 to TRBJ1-4; D is undetermined. Trimming stripped 0 bases from V and 0 bases from J, with 8 bases between. Germline-derived CDR1 and CDR2 are GTSNPN and SVGIG (reference sequence). This CDR3 has 15 amino acids. CDR3 loop: CAWSVSVATNEKLFF. Written as DNA, the CDR3 is TGTGCCTGGAGTGTTTCGGTTGCAACTAATGAAAAACTGTTTTTT.

J is TRBJ1-2 and V is TRBV5-1; perhaps TRBD1 as D (6 bases). The CDR3 is made up of 14 amino acids. Between the trimmed V and J ends, which lost 0 bases and 2 bases, there was a span of 8 bases. Germline values: CDR1 SGHRS, CDR2 YFSETQ. The CDR3 spells CASSLATGNYGYTF. CDR3 DNA: TGCGCCAGCAGCTTGGCTACAGGGAACTATGGCTACACCTTC.

V is TRBV7-3 and J is TRBJ2-3, with 9 bases identical to TRBD2. The J segment lost 8 bases and the V segment lost 5 bases, leaving 11 bases of the junction unmatched. The CDR3 has 15 residues. The V gene's germline CDR1 is SGHTA and CDR2 FQGTGA. CDR3 in amino acids: CASSPNSGGAGTQYF. DNA of the CDR3: TGTGCCAGCAGCCCCAATAGCGGGGGAGCGGGTACGCAGTATTTT.

This clone came up once. This sequence joins TRBV14 and TRBJ1-5; TRBD1 agrees at 8 bases. Looked up from germline, CDR1 is SGHDN and CDR2 is FVKESK. The CDR3 has 18 amino acids. V was pared by 7 bases and J by 3 bases, with 17 bases of the junction left unmatched. CDR3 in DNA: TGTGCCAGCAACTCCCCCCACGGGACAGGCATCCCCAATCAGCCCCAGCATTTT. Amino acids: CASNSPHGTGIPNQPQHF.

The chain's CDR3 is CASSPNRGLYEQYF. DNA for the CDR3: TGTGCCAGCAGCCCAAACAGGGGGCTCTACGAGCAGTACTTC. The rearrangement uses TRBV27 and TRBJ2-7; TRBD1 aligns across 9 bases. The CDR3 is 14 amino acids. Germline V CDR1 and CDR2: MNHEY, SMNVEV (reference sequence). V dropped 6 bases and J dropped 3; count of bases not matched to a gene: 6.

The chain uses TRBV30 and TRBJ1-5; 8 bases agree with TRBD1. The V gene end was trimmed by 1 base and the J gene end by 5 bases; junction bases not matched to a gene: 1. The length of the CDR3 is 13 residues. Germline assignment: CDR1 GTSNPN and CDR2 SVGIG (reference sequence). The CDR3 nucleotides are TGTGCCTGGAGTGCGGACAGGGATCAGCCCCAGCATTTT. Protein product: CAWSADRDQPQHF.

The chain links TRBV6-9 to TRBJ2-7, with D hard to call. The V gene's germline CDR1 is MNHGY and CDR2 SVAAGI. This CDR3 comprises 15 residues. The germline V and J ends were trimmed by 2 bases and 0 bases, with 11 bases remaining between them. CDR3 in amino acids: CASSYEVFCSYEQYF. CDR3 sequence (DNA): TGTGCCAGCAGTTATGAGGTGTTCTGCTCCTACGAGCAGTACTTC.

This rearrangement joins TRBV2 to TRBJ2-5; D is possibly TRBD2 (5 bases). Germline CDR1 reads SNHLY; CDR2 reads FYNNEI. There are 13 residues in the CDR3. Trimming removed 4 bases at V and 0 bases at J, with 6 bases between. The CDR3 loop is CASSGEYQETQYF. The CDR3 DNA reads as TGTGCCAGCAGTGGGGAGTACCAAGAGACCCAGTACTTC.

V and J are TRBV5-1 and TRBJ1-3; tentatively, D is TRBD1 (5 bases). Per the germline V gene, CDR1 is SGHRS and CDR2 is YFSETQ. Trimming cost V 3 bases and J 4 bases, with 11 bases left between them. The CDR3 has 14 amino acids. The CDR3 bases are TGCGCCAGCAGCTGGGACTCCTACGGAAACACCATATATTTT. Residues: CASSWDSYGNTIYF.

V gene TRBV28 combines with J gene TRBJ2-1; no definite D call. The CDR3 consists of 12 residues. CDR1 is MDHEN and CDR2 is SYDVKM in the germline V gene. The V and J ends lost 5 bases and 12 bases respectively, with 14 bases between them. The CDR3 spells CASSGAPGWQFF. The CDR3 DNA reads TGTGCCAGCAGTGGAGCTCCCGGGTGGCAGTTCTTC.

The V call is TRBV5-1, the J call TRBJ2-3; 12 nucleotides agree with TRBD1. The CDR3 spans 16 residues. Trimming removed 3 bases from V and 3 bases from J; junction bases left unmatched: 5. CDR1 is SGHRS, CDR2 YFSETQ, per germline. CDR3 sequence reads: CASSSGQGARTDTQYF. The CDR3 region has the DNA TGCGCCAGCAGCTCGGGACAGGGGGCTAGGACAGATACGCAGTATTTT. Using reference TRBV5-1 and TRBJ2-3 for the parts outside the CDR3, the full variable domain is KAGVTQTPRYLIKTRGQQVTLSCSPISGHRSVSWYQQTPGQGLQFLFEYFSETQRNKGNFPGRFSGRQFSNSRSEMNVSTLELGDSALYLCASSSGQGARTDTQYFGPGTRLTVL.